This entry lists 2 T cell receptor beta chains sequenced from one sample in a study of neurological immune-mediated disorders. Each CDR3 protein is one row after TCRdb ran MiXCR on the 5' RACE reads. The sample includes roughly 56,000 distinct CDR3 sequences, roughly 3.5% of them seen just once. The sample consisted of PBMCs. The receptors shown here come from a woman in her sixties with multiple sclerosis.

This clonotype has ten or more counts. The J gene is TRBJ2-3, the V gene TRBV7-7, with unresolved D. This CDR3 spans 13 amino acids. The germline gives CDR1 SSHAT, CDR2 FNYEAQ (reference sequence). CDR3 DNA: TGTGCTAGCCTTGATACGAACACAGATACGCAGTATTTT. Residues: CASLDTNTDTQYF.

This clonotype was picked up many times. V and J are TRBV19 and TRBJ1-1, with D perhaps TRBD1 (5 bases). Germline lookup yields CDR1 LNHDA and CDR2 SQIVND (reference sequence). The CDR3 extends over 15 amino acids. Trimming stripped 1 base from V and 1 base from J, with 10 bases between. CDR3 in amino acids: CASSIGPGRNTEAFF. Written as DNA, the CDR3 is TGTGCCAGTAGTATAGGGCCAGGGCGGAACACTGAAGCTTTCTTT.